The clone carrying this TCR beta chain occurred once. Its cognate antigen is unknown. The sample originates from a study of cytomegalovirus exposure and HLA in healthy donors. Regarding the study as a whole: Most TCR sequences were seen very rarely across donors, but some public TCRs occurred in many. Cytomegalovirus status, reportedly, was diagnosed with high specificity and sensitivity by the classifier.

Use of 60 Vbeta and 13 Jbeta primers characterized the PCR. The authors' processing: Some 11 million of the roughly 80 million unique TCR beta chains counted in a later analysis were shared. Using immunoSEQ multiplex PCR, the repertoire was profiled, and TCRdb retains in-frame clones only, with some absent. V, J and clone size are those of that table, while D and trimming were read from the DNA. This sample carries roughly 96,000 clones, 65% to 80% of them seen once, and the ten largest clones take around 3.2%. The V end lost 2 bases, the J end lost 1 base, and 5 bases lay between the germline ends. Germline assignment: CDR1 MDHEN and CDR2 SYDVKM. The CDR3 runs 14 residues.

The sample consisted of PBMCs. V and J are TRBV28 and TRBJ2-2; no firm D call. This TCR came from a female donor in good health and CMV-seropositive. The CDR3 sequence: CASSLIRNTGELFF. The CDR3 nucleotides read TGTGCCAGCAGTTTAATTAGGAACACCGGGGAGCTGTTTTTT.